The 5 T cell receptor beta chains below all came from one sample that was sequenced in a study of T cell changes during pregnancy in multiple sclerosis. Data came from immunoSEQ multiplex PCR; TCRdb stores just in-frame clones and leaves some out. The top ten hold approximately 1.7% of the sample, which has over 50,000 clones, approximately 85% seen once. The material was peripheral blood, obtained in the first trimester of pregnancy. These receptors were taken from a female donor with multiple sclerosis, enrolled in a pregnancy study.

The V call is TRBV5-4, the J call TRBJ2-1, with TRBD1 matching 9 bases. CDR3 length: 17 residues. From germline, CDR1 is SGHNT and CDR2 YYREEE (reference sequence). Trimming removed 0 bases from V and 7 bases from J; junction bases left unmatched: 11. The CDR3 is CASSLDPGGQGRNEQFF. Written as DNA, the CDR3 is TGTGCCAGCAGCTTGGATCCTGGCGGACAGGGGAGAAATGAGCAGTTCTTC.

Note on this clone: Sequence at one end of the junction differs from germline and may be a read error. The chain combines TRBV7-9 with TRBJ2-1, with D perhaps matching TRBD2 (6 bases). The germline gives CDR1 SEHNR, CDR2 FQNEAQ (reference sequence). The CDR3 loop spans 11 amino acids. The DNA for the CDR3 is TGTGCCAGCAGCTCAAATGGGGGGTATATCTTC. It encodes CASSSNGGYIF.

The genes are TRBV25-1 and TRBJ1-1; no clear D. The germline gives CDR1 MGHDK, CDR2 SYGVNS. Trimming took 3 bases from V and 5 from J, leaving 7 bases between them. The length of the CDR3 is 12 residues. The CDR3 DNA reads as TGTGCCAGCAGTGAGTCAGGAACTGAAGCTTTCTTT. Translating it yields CASSESGTEAFF.

The chain couples TRBV19 to TRBJ1-1; TRBD1 matches at 7 bases. V gave up 9 bases and J gave up 1 base; unmatched junction bases: 8. The CDR3 contains 14 residues. In germline, CDR1 is LNHDA, CDR2 SQIVND (reference sequence). In DNA form, the CDR3 reads TGTGCCAGCCTTCTCGGGACAGCGAACACTGAAGCTTTCTTT. Translation: CASLLGTANTEAFF.

This chain connects TRBV5-1 to TRBJ2-7; tentatively, D is TRBD1 (5 bases). Germline V gene lookup returns CDR1 SGHRS and CDR2 YFSETQ. V shed 5 bases and J shed 3 bases, with 9 bases lying between them. The CDR3 spans 12 residues. CDR3 DNA: TGCGCCAGCAGGATCGACAGCTACGAGCAGTACTTC. Translating it yields CASRIDSYEQYF.